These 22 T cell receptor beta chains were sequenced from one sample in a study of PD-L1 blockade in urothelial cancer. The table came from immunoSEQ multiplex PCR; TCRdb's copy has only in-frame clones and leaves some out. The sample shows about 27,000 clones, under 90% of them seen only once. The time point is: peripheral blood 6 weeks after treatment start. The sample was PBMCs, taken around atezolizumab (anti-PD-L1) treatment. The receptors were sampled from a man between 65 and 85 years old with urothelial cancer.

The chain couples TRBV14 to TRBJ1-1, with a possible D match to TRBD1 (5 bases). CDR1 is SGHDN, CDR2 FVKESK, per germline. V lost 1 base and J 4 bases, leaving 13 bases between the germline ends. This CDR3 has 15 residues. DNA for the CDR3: TGTGCCAGCAGCCAAGTCCGGGACTCGGGCACTGAAGCTTTCTTT. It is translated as CASSQVRDSGTEAFF.

CDR3: CASSPRTSGDYEQYF. In DNA form, the CDR3 reads TGTGCCAGCTCACCGAGGACTAGCGGGGACTACGAGCAGTACTTC. This sequence joins TRBV18 and TRBJ2-7; 12 bases fit TRBD2. The germline CDR1 and CDR2 sequences are KGHSH and LQKENI. The J segment lost 3 bases and the V segment lost 3 bases, leaving 3 bases of the junction unmatched. The CDR3 is 15 residues long.

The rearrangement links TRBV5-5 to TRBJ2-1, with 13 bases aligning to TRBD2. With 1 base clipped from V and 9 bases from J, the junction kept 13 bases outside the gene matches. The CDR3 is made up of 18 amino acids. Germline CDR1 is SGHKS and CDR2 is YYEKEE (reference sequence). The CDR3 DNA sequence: TGTGCCAGCAGCTTGAGGGCAGGAGGACTAGCGGGAGTGGGTGAGCAGTTCTTC. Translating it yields CASSLRAGGLAGVGEQFF.

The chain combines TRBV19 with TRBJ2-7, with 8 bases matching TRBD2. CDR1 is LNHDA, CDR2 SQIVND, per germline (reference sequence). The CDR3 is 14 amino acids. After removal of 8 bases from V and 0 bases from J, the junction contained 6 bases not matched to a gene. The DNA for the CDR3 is TGTGCCAGTCCTCAGCGGGAGTGCTCCTACGAGCAGTACTTC. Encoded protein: CASPQRECSYEQYF. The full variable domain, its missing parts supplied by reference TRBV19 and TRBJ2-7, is DGGITQSPKYLFRKEGQNVTLSCEQNLNHDAMYWYRQDPGQGLRLIYYSQIVNDFQKGDIAEGYSVSREKKESFPLTVTSAQKNPTAFYLCASPQRECSYEQYFGPGTRLTVT.

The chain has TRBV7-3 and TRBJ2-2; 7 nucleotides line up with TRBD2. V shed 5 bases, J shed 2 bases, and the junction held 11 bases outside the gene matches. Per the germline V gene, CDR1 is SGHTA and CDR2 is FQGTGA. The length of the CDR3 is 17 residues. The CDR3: CASSIIREEDNTGELFF. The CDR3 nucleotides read TGTGCCAGCAGCATCATCCGGGAGGAGGACAACACCGGGGAGCTGTTTTTT.

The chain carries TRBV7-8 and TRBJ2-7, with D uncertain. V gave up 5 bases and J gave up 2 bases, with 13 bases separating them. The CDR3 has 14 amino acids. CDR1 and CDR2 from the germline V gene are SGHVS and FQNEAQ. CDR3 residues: CASSASRGAYEQYF. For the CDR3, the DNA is TGTGCCAGCAGCGCGTCCAGAGGTGCCTACGAGCAGTACTTC.

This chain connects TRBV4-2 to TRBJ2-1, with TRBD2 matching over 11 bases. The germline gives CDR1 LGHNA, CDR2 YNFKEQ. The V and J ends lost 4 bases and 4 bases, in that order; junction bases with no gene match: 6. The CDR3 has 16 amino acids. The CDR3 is CASSPTSGSTYNEQFF. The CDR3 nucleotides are TGTGCCAGCAGCCCAACTAGCGGGAGTACTTACAATGAGCAGTTCTTC.

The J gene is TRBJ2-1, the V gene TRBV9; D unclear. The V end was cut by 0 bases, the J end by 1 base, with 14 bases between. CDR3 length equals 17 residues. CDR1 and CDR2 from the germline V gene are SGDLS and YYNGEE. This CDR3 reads CASSVEENPRSYNEQFF. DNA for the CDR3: TGTGCCAGCAGCGTAGAGGAAAACCCCAGGTCCTACAATGAGCAGTTCTTC. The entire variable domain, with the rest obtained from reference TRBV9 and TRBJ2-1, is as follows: DSGVTQTPKHLITATGQRVTLRCSPRSGDLSVYWYQQSLDQGLQFLIQYYNGEERAKGNILERFSAQQFPDLHSELNLSSLELGDSALYFCASSVEENPRSYNEQFFGPGTRLTVL.

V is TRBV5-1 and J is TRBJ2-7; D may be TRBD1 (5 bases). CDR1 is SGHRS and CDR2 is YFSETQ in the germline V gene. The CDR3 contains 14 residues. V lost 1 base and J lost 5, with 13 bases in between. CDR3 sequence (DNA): TGCGCCAGCAGCTTGAGGGGCTCTTCCAACGAGCAGTACTTC. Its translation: CASSLRGSSNEQYF.

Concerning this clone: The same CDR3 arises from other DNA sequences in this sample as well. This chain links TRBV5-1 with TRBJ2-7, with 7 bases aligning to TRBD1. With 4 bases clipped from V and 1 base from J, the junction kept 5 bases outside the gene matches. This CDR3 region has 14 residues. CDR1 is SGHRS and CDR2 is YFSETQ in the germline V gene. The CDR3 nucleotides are TGCGCCAGCAGCCTTGGACAGGTATCCTACGAGCAGTACTTC. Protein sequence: CASSLGQVSYEQYF. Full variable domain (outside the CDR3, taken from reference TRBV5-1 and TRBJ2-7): KAGVTQTPRYLIKTRGQQVTLSCSPISGHRSVSWYQQTPGQGLQFLFEYFSETQRNKGNFPGRFSGRQFSNSRSEMNVSTLELGDSALYLCASSLGQVSYEQYFGPGTRLTVT.

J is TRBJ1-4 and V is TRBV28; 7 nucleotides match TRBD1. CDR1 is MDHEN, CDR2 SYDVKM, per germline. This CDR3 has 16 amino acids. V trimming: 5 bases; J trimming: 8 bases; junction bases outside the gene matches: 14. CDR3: CASSGTADSSKEKLFF. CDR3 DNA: TGTGCCAGCAGTGGGACAGCGGACAGTAGTAAAGAAAAACTGTTTTTT.

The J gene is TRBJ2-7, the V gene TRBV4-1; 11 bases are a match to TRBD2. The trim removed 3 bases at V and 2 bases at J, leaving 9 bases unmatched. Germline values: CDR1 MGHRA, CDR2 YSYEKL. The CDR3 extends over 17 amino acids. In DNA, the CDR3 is TGCGCCAGCAGCCACGGACTAGCGGGCGCTACAGCCTACGAGCAGTACTTC. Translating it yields CASSHGLAGATAYEQYF.

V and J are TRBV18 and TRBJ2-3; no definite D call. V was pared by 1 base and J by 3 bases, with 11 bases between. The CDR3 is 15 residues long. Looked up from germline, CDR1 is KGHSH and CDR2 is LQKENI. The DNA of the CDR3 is TGTGCCAGCTCACCACTCGGCACTAAAACAGATACGCAGTATTTT. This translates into CASSPLGTKTDTQYF.

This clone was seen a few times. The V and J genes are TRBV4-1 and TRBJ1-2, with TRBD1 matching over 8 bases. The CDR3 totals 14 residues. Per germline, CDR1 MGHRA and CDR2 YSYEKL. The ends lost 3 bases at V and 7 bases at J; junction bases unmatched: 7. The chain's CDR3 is CASSHSKQGGGYTF. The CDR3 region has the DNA TGCGCCAGCAGCCATTCCAAACAGGGGGGTGGCTACACCTTC.

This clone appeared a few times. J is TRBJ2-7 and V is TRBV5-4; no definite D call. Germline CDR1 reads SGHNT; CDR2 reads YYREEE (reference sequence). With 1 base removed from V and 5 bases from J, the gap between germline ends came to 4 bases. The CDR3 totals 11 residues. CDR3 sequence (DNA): TGTGCCAGCAGCTTGACGGACGAGCAGTACTTC. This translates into CASSLTDEQYF.

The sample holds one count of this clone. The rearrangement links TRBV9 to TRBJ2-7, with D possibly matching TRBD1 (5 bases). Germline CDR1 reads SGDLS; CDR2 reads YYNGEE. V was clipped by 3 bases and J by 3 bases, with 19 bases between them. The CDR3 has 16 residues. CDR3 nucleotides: TGTGCCAGCAGCGGCGGACCCGACAGAACCTACTACGAGCAGTACTTC. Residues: CASSGGPDRTYYEQYF.

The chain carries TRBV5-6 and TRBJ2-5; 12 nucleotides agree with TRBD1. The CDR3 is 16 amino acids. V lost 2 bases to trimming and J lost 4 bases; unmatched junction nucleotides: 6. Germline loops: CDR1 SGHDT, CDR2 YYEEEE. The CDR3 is CASSLPGTGGVETQYF. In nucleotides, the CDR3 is TGTGCCAGCAGCTTACCCGGGACAGGGGGCGTAGAGACCCAGTACTTC.

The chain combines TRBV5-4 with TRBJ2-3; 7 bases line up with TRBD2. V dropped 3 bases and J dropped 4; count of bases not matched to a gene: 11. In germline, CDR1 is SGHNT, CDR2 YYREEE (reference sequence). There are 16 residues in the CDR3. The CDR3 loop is CASSSGGLHDPDTQYF. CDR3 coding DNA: TGTGCCAGCAGCTCGGGGGGACTACACGATCCAGATACGCAGTATTTT. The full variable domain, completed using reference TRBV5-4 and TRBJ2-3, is ETGVTQSPTHLIKTRGQQVTLRCSSQSGHNTVSWYQQALGQGPQFIFQYYREEENGRGNFPPRFSGLQFPNYSSELNVNALELDDSALYLCASSSGGLHDPDTQYFGPGTRLTVL.

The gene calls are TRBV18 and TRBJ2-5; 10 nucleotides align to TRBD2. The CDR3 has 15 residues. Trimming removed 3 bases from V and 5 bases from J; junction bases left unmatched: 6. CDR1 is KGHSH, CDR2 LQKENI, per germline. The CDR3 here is CASSPSGRYGETQYF. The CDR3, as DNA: TGTGCCAGCTCACCTAGCGGGAGGTACGGGGAGACCCAGTACTTC.

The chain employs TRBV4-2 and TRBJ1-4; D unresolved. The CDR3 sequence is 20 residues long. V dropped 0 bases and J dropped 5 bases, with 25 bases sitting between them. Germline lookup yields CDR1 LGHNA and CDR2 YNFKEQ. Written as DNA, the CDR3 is TGTGCCAGCAGCCAAGAAAGGGTGTGGAGGGAAGGGTTGAGGAATGAAAAACTGTTTTTT. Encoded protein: CASSQERVWREGLRNEKLFF.

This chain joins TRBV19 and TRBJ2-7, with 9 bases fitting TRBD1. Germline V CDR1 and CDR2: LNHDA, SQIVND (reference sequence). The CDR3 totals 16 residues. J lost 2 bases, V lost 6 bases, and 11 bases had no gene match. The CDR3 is CASSPLPGQGTYEQYF. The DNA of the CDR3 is TGTGCCAGTAGCCCCTTACCGGGACAGGGTACCTACGAGCAGTACTTC.

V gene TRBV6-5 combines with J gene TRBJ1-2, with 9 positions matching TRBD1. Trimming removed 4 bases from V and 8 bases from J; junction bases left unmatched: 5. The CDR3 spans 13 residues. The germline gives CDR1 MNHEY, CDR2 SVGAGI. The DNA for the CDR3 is TGTGCCAGCAGTTCTGGACAGGGGTTCGGCTACACCTTC. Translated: CASSSGQGFGYTF.